Below, one T cell receptor beta chain is given with its context. The data were taken from a study of blood T cell repertoires in COVID-19. Study as a whole: Italy, Spain and the United States were the sources of the convalescent and acute COVID-19 samples.

CDR3 length equals 15 residues. Germline values: CDR1 LGHNA, CDR2 YSLEER. With 0 bases clipped from V and 6 bases from J, the junction kept 5 bases outside the gene matches. Produced via immunoSEQ multiplex PCR; TCRdb's table is partial and in-frame only. The repertoire consists of around 71,000 clones, with 85% occurring once and the leading ten covering 5.1%. The V call is TRBV4-3, the J call TRBJ2-4; 7 nucleotides align to TRBD1. The receptor was isolated from a man aged 80 or over with acute or convalescent COVID-19. Sequencing was carried out using peripheral blood. Written as DNA, the CDR3 is TGCGCCAGCAGCCAAGATCGCAGGGGGAGAAACATTCAGTACTTC. This gives the protein CASSQDRRGRNIQYF.